This T cell receptor beta chain derives from a study of CD8+ T cells in alopecia areata. Study information: Treated patients were given 5 to 10 mg oral tofacitinib twice daily.

V was pared by 2 bases and J by 5 bases, with 8 bases between. In germline, CDR1 is SGHKS, CDR2 YYEKEE (reference sequence). The CDR3 sequence is 13 residues long. Treatment defined: oral pan-JAK inhibitor, 5-10 mg twice daily. It was from alopecia areata patients that lesional scalp punch biopsies and peripheral blood were collected. Extracted from the samples, RNA was reverse transcribed into cDNA to serve as the sequencing template. The method was immunoSEQ multiplex PCR; TCRdb's version includes in-frame clones alone and lacks a portion of them. The table includes around 120,000 clones, under 65% detected once.

This chain joins TRBV5-5 and TRBJ2-1, with D maybe TRBD1 (5 bases). Source: CD4+ T cells sorted from blood, taken at week 4, from a patient treated with tofacitinib. This TCR was recovered from a human donor with alopecia areata. The CDR3 here is CASSLDRDNEQFF. DNA for the CDR3: TGTGCCAGCAGCTTAGACAGAGACAATGAGCAGTTCTTC.